A selection of T cell receptor beta chains follows, all from one sample in a study of beta chain features in type 1 diabetes. Assay: immunoSEQ multiplex PCR; the TCRdb copy retains only in-frame clones and omits some. The repertoire consists of around 400,000 clones, with around 12% occurring once and the leading ten covering approximately 0.015%. Specimen: naive CD4+ T cells from blood. The receptor source for this set is a man between 18 and 29 years old in good health. The CDR3 runs from the conserved cysteine through the conserved F or W. D genes are given only for firm matches. Rows give clone size only sometimes, using once, few, many, or a class for an expanded clone.

TRBJ1-2	12	-	few	TRBV2	CASRGAGYGYTF	TGTGCCAGCAGGGGGGCTGGATATGGCTACACCTTC
TRBJ2-3	13	TRBD2	few	TRBV7-9	CASSLLAEVTQYF	TGTGCCAGCAGCTTACTAGCGGAGGTTACGCAGTATTTT
TRBJ2-3	14	-	-	TRBV7-2	CASSLIPYGDTQYF	TGTGCCAGCAGCTTAATCCCCTATGGAGATACGCAGTATTTT
TRBJ2-5	13	-	few	TRBV7-2	CASSFGRGETQYF	TGTGCCAGCAGCTTCGGACGCGGGGAGACCCAGTACTTC
TRBJ1-1	15	-	-	TRBV9	CASSPVGVRSTEAFF	TGTGCCAGCAGCCCTGTAGGTGTACGGAGCACTGAAGCTTTCTTT
TRBJ2-1	12	TRBD2	-	TRBV7-3	CASSSGTAAPFF	TGTGCCAGCAGCAGCGGGACCGCCGCCCCGTTCTTC
TRBJ1-2	12	-	few	TRBV7-9	CASSSGLGGYTF	TGTGCCAGCAGTTCGGGGTTGGGAGGCTACACCTTC
TRBJ1-5	15	-	-	TRBV4-3	CASSHARGSNQPQHF	TGCGCCAGCAGCCACGCCAGGGGTAGCAATCAGCCCCAGCATTTT
TRBJ2-1	14	TRBD1	few	TRBV7-3	CASSAGTGFAEQFF	TGTGCCAGCAGCGCCGGGACAGGGTTTGCTGAGCAGTTCTTC
TRBJ1-5	14	TRBD1	few	TRBV11-2	CASSSTGNHQPQHF	TGTGCCAGCAGCTCGACAGGGAACCATCAGCCCCAGCATTTT
TRBJ2-5	13	-	few	TRBV18	CASSRDLAETQYF	TGTGCCAGCTCACGTGACTTGGCGGAGACCCAGTACTTC
TRBJ2-5	15	-	-	TRBV14	CASSQVSWYQETQYF	TGTGCCAGCAGCCAAGTGAGCTGGTACCAAGAGACCCAGTACTTC
TRBJ2-3	16	TRBD1	-	TRBV11-1	CASKSLDRGGTDTQYF	TGTGCCAGCAAAAGTCTTGACAGGGGAGGCACAGATACGCAGTATTTT
TRBJ2-1	15	-	-	TRBV5-4	CASSLRSVGGNEQFF	TGTGCCAGCAGCTTGAGGAGCGTCGGGGGCAATGAGCAGTTCTTC
TRBJ2-2	15	TRBD1	-	TRBV29-1	CSVQTTGTGPGELFF	TGCAGCGTGCAAACCACCGGGACAGGGCCCGGGGAGCTGTTTTTT
TRBJ1-1	13	-	few	TRBV7-2	CASRPPGRAEAFF	TGTGCCAGCAGACCCCCAGGTCGAGCTGAAGCTTTCTTT
TRBJ1-1	12	-	-	TRBV28	CASSYRTVGAFF	TGTGCCAGCAGTTACCGGACAGTCGGAGCTTTCTTT
TRBJ1-1	14	-	-	TRBV7-2	CASSPGLGSTEAFF	TGTGCCAGCAGCCCGGGGTTGGGGAGCACTGAAGCTTTCTTT
TRBJ2-1	14	TRBD2	few	TRBV5-4	CASQGGGSYNEQFF	TGTGCCAGCCAGGGCGGGGGTTCCTACAATGAGCAGTTCTTC
TRBJ2-3	15	-	-	TRBV4-3	CASSPRQGNTDTQYF	TGCGCCAGCAGCCCACGGCAGGGGAACACAGATACGCAGTATTTT
TRBJ2-4	16	-	-	TRBV4-2	CASSQPESTAKNIQYF	TGTGCCAGCAGCCAGCCTGAGTCTACGGCCAAAAACATTCAGTACTTC
TRBJ2-1	14	-	-	TRBV7-2	CASSLGRGHNEQFF	TGTGCCAGCAGCTTAGGGAGGGGACACAATGAGCAGTTCTTC
TRBJ2-7	14	-	few	TRBV4-3	CASSRAWGAYEQYF	TGCGCCAGCAGCCGTGCATGGGGGGCCTACGAGCAGTACTTC
TRBJ2-3	15	TRBD1	-	TRBV9	CASNGQGVVWDTQYF	TGTGCCAGCAACGGACAGGGAGTGGTCTGGGATACGCAGTATTTT
TRBJ1-1	15	-	-	TRBV18	CASSPPTGRNTEAFF	TGTGCCAGCTCACCACCCACAGGGAGGAACACTGAAGCTTTCTTT
TRBJ2-3	12	-	-	TRBV7-2	CASSSSRNTQYF	TGTGCCAGCAGCTCAAGCAGGAATACGCAGTATTTT
TRBJ1-5	12	TRBD1	few	TRBV29-1	CSVGTGDQPQHF	TGCAGCGTCGGGACAGGGGATCAGCCCCAGCATTTT
TRBJ2-2	12	-	-	TRBV9	CASSGRTGELFF	TGTGCCAGCAGCGGGCGGACCGGGGAGCTGTTTTTT
TRBJ1-1	14	-	few	TRBV18	CASSPSGQNTEAFF	TGTGCCAGCTCACCCTCGGGACAGAACACTGAAGCTTTCTTT
TRBJ2-1	15	-	-	TRBV5-1	CASSLVVGSRNEQFF	TGCGCCAGCAGCTTGGTCGTAGGGAGTAGGAATGAGCAGTTCTTC
TRBJ2-2	16	-	-	TRBV28	CASKMLGSGNTGELFF	TGTGCCAGCAAAATGCTAGGGAGCGGGAACACCGGGGAGCTGTTTTTT
TRBJ2-3	16	TRBD1	-	TRBV14	CASNPSWGQNRDTQYF	TGTGCCAGCAACCCCTCATGGGGACAGAACCGGGATACGCAGTATTTT
TRBJ2-5	11	-	many	TRBV29-1	CSVVSRETQYF	TGCAGCGTTGTTTCCCGGGAGACCCAGTACTTC
TRBJ2-7	13	TRBD1	few	TRBV7-2	CASSIGQVYEQYF	TGTGCCAGCAGCATAGGACAGGTCTACGAGCAGTACTTC
TRBJ2-7	15	-	-	TRBV21-1	CASRPILAGGYEQYF	TGTGCCAGCAGGCCCATTCTAGCGGGGGGATACGAGCAGTACTTC
TRBJ2-7	16	TRBD2	few	TRBV18	CASSPDTGTSGGEQYF	TGTGCCAGCTCCCCTGATACGGGGACTAGCGGGGGCGAGCAGTACTTC
TRBJ2-1	11	-	few	TRBV19	CASSIDFEQFF	TGTGCCAGTAGTATAGACTTTGAGCAGTTCTTC
TRBJ2-7	12	-	-	TRBV28	CASSNRAYEQYF	TGTGCCAGCAGCAACAGAGCCTACGAGCAGTACTTC
TRBJ2-1	14	-	few	TRBV4-1	CASSQVSKNNEQFF	TGCGCCAGCAGCCAAGTATCTAAAAACAATGAGCAGTTCTTC
TRBJ1-1	14	TRBD1	once	TRBV5-1	CASSPRQGLTEAFF	TGCGCCAGCAGCCCAAGACAGGGGCTCACTGAAGCTTTCTTT
TRBJ2-7	15	TRBD1	few	TRBV19	CASSTQTGAPAEQYF	TGTGCCAGTAGTACTCAGACAGGGGCCCCAGCCGAGCAGTACTTC
TRBJ2-2	14	-	-	TRBV7-2	CASSLTAGAGELFF	TGTGCCAGCAGCTTAACTGCAGGGGCCGGGGAGCTGTTTTTT
TRBJ1-2	14	TRBD1	-	TRBV2	CASRVGTGAYGYTF	TGTGCCAGCAGGGTCGGGACAGGGGCCTATGGCTACACCTTC
TRBJ1-2	14	-	few	TRBV4-3	CASSQETDFYGYTF	TGCGCCAGCAGCCAAGAGACAGACTTCTATGGCTACACCTTC
TRBJ2-5	20	TRBD2	-	TRBV15	CATSRERRASGGTDQETQYF	TGTGCCACCAGCAGAGAACGGAGGGCTAGCGGGGGGACCGACCAAGAGACCCAGTACTTC
TRBJ2-6	15	-	-	TRBV28	CASSFGGTGANVLTF	TGTGCCAGCAGTTTTGGAGGGACTGGGGCCAACGTCCTGACTTTC
TRBJ1-1	14	-	-	TRBV10-2	CASSDRQGNTEAFF	TGCGCCAGCAGTGATCGGCAGGGGAACACTGAAGCTTTCTTT
TRBJ2-7	16	-	few	TRBV6-6	CASSYSSGQISYEQYF	TGTGCCAGCAGTTACTCGAGCGGGCAGATCTCCTACGAGCAGTACTTC
TRBJ1-1	16	TRBD1	-	TRBV5-1	CASSLVGTGTLTEAFF	TGCGCCAGCAGCTTGGTTGGGACAGGGACTCTCACTGAAGCTTTCTTT
TRBJ2-6	16	-	-	TRBV5-1	CASSPSPGSGANVLTF	TGCGCCAGCAGCCCGAGCCCAGGCTCTGGGGCCAACGTCCTGACTTTC
TRBJ2-3	13	TRBD1	few	TRBV10-3	CAITGTGTDTQYF	TGTGCCATCACCGGGACAGGCACAGATACGCAGTATTTT
TRBJ1-2	13	-	few	TRBV7-3	CASSPGEDYGYTF	TGTGCCAGCAGCCCAGGGGAAGACTATGGCTACACCTTC
TRBJ2-5	15	-	-	TRBV7-9	CASSLSLSYQETQYF	TGTGCCAGCAGCTTAAGTCTATCGTACCAAGAGACCCAGTACTTC